These T cell receptor beta chains were read from a single sample in a study of graft-versus-host responses after intestinal transplantation. These receptors' targets are unknown. Clones were sequenced by immunoSEQ multiplex PCR, and TCRdb holds only the in-frame ones, with some missing. The data contain 90,000 to 120,000 clones, approximately 90% of them seen just once; the ten biggest clones take up around 0.76%. This material consisted of unstimulated CD4+ T cells sorted from spleen or lymph node cells, taken before transplant. All receptors derive from a human donor who was the organ donor for an intestinal transplant. Both conserved end residues are part of each CDR3. The D gene is left open where the match is weak. Clone size is not always given. Where it is, it says once, few, many or a class for expanded clones.

J	V	size	D	length	DNA	CDR3
TRBJ2-1	TRBV7-2	-	-	13	TGTGCCAGCAGCCACGGTCCGGGGGTTGAGCAGTTCTTC	CASSHGPGVEQFF
TRBJ1-1	TRBV7-3	-	-	14	TGTGCCAGCAGCGAATACGGGGATGGCACTGAAGCTTTCTTT	CASSEYGDGTEAFF
TRBJ1-1	TRBV5-1	-	TRBD1	16	TGCGCCAGCAGCTTGACAGGTCGGGCAGGGGGCGTCGAAGCTTTCTTT	CASSLTGRAGGVEAFF
TRBJ1-4	TRBV25-1	once	-	12	TGTGCCAGCCTCCGGAGGTACGAAAAACTGTTTTTT	CASLRRYEKLFF
TRBJ2-7	TRBV21-1	-	-	16	TGTGCCAGCAGCAAAGGAATAGGGGGGTCCTCCTACGAGCAGTACTTC	CASSKGIGGSSYEQYF
TRBJ2-1	TRBV28	-	TRBD2	14	TGTGCCAGCGTAACTAGCGGGGCCTTGAGTGAGCAGTTCTTC	CASVTSGALSEQFF
TRBJ2-7	TRBV19	few	TRBD1	14	TGTGCCAGTAGTATAGAGGACAGGGGTTACGAGCAGTACTTC	CASSIEDRGYEQYF
TRBJ2-3	TRBV7-3	-	TRBD2	17	TGTGCCAGCAGCCTCTCGCGACTAGCGGGATACACAGATACGCAGTATTTT	CASSLSRLAGYTDTQYF
TRBJ2-7	TRBV6-5	-	TRBD1	15	TGTGCCAGCAGCCTTTCCGGGACAGGTTCCTACGAGCAGTACTTC	CASSLSGTGSYEQYF
TRBJ1-1	TRBV6-1	-	-	15	TGTGCCAGCAGGGAAACGGGCGGGACCAACACTGAAGCTTTCTTT	CASRETGGTNTEAFF
TRBJ2-5	TRBV2	-	TRBD1	17	TGTGCCAGCAGTACGAATTTAGGTACAGGGGCGGCAGAGACCCAGTACTTC	CASSTNLGTGAAETQYF
TRBJ1-5	TRBV27	-	-	13	TGTGCCAGCAGTTTGGTTCAGGATCAGCCCCAGCATTTT	CASSLVQDQPQHF
TRBJ2-5	TRBV5-1	-	-	15	TGCGCCAGCAGCTTGGTACCACAGTCTCAAGAGACCCAGTACTTC	CASSLVPQSQETQYF
TRBJ2-3	TRBV29-1	-	-	14	TGCAGCGTTTTCCGACTGCTAAGCACAGATACGCAGTATTTT	CSVFRLLSTDTQYF
TRBJ2-3	TRBV7-2	once	-	12	TGTGCCAGCAGCCCTAAGGCAGATACGCAGTATTTT	CASSPKADTQYF
TRBJ2-2	TRBV19	-	TRBD2	14	TGTGCCAGTAGAAGCGGGGGGCACACCGGGGAGCTGTTTTTT	CASRSGGHTGELFF
TRBJ2-7	TRBV18	-	-	13	TGTGCCAGCTCACCTAGGCCGCAGTACGAGCAGTACTTC	CASSPRPQYEQYF
TRBJ2-6	TRBV2	-	-	15	TGTGCCAGCAGTAGGGGGAGCTCTGGGGCCAACGTCCTGACTTTC	CASSRGSSGANVLTF
TRBJ2-7	TRBV9	-	TRBD2	14	TGTGCCAGCAGCATTACCGGGACTAGCCCTGAGCAGTACTTC	CASSITGTSPEQYF
TRBJ2-7	TRBV5-1	-	-	14	TGCGCCAGCAGCTTGGGTCTTGCCGACTACGAGCAGTACTTC	CASSLGLADYEQYF
TRBJ2-3	TRBV5-1	-	-	14	TGCGCCAGCAGCTTCCTCAGGGGCGCAGATACGCAGTATTTT	CASSFLRGADTQYF
TRBJ2-5	TRBV5-1	-	-	15	TGCGCCAGCAGCTCGCGGGGTGTTGCACAAGAGACCCAGTACTTC	CASSSRGVAQETQYF
TRBJ2-3	TRBV7-2	-	-	17	TGTGCCAGCAGCTTAGGCTCGGGGCGTCTCGGCACAGATACGCAGTATTTT	CASSLGSGRLGTDTQYF
TRBJ1-5	TRBV27	-	-	16	TGTGCCAGCAGTCCCATGATTCCCTATAGCAATCAGCCCCAGCATTTT	CASSPMIPYSNQPQHF
TRBJ1-2	TRBV11-2	-	-	15	TGTGCCAGCAGCTCGAGGACAGCTTCTAACTATGGCTACACCTTC	CASSSRTASNYGYTF
TRBJ2-3	TRBV13	few	TRBD1	15	TGTGCCAGCAGCGCCCCCACAGGGGACACAGATACGCAGTATTTT	CASSAPTGDTDTQYF
TRBJ1-5	TRBV2	-	-	16	TGTGCCAGCAGGGGGCACAGGGAAGGCGGCAATCAGCCCCAGCATTTT	CASRGHREGGNQPQHF
TRBJ1-1	TRBV7-2	once	-	15	TGTGCCAGCAGCTTAGGAAGGGACATGAACACTGAAGCTTTCTTT	CASSLGRDMNTEAFF
TRBJ2-3	TRBV2	-	-	14	TGTGCCAGCAGCGAAGGAGCTAGGGCAGATACGCAGTATTTT	CASSEGARADTQYF
TRBJ2-6	TRBV11-2	-	-	15	TGTGCCAGCAGCCAAAAGAGCTCTGGGGCCAACGTCCTGACTTTC	CASSQKSSGANVLTF
TRBJ1-2	TRBV6-5	-	TRBD1	15	TGTGCCAGCAGACCTACGGACAGGGCCCTTTCTGGCTACACCTTC	CASRPTDRALSGYTF
TRBJ2-5	TRBV5-1	-	TRBD1	15	TGCGCCAGCAGCGGAGGACAGGGATCCTGGGAGACCCAGTACTTC	CASSGGQGSWETQYF
TRBJ2-5	TRBV29-1	-	-	12	TGCAGCGTAGGACGGTTTCAAGAGACCCAGTACTTC	CSVGRFQETQYF
TRBJ2-3	TRBV5-1	-	-	15	TGCGCCAGCAGCGAGGCCACAGCCGGCACAGATACGCAGTATTTT	CASSEATAGTDTQYF
TRBJ2-2	TRBV29-1	-	TRBD2	16	TGCAGCGTTGAAGATAGATTAGCGGGGCGCACCGGGGAGCTGTTTTTT	CSVEDRLAGRTGELFF
TRBJ1-4	TRBV7-9	once	TRBD1	15	TGTGCCAGCAGTCCGGGACAGCCAAATAATGAAAAACTGTTTTTT	CASSPGQPNNEKLFF
TRBJ2-7	TRBV6-1	few	TRBD2	13	TGTGCCAGCAGCCTAGAAGGGGAGGGGGAGCAGTACTTC	CASSLEGEGEQYF
TRBJ2-7	TRBV6-6	-	-	15	TGTGCCAGCAGTTACAAATGGGAGGCCGGCTACGAGCAGTACTTC	CASSYKWEAGYEQYF
TRBJ2-5	TRBV25-1	-	TRBD1	14	TGTGCCAGCAGGCGGGGACAGGGGTTCGAGACCCAGTACTTC	CASRRGQGFETQYF
TRBJ2-3	TRBV10-2	-	TRBD2	14	TGCGCCAGCAGTCTTACTAGCGGCACAGATACGCAGTATTTT	CASSLTSGTDTQYF
TRBJ2-5	TRBV11-3	-	TRBD2	16	TGTGCCAGCAGCTTAGGCGGGGGAGCGGGCGTGGAGACCCAGTACTTC	CASSLGGGAGVETQYF
TRBJ2-1	TRBV9	once	-	15	TGTGCCAGCAGCGTTGGTAGCGGACCTTACAATGAGCAGTTCTTC	CASSVGSGPYNEQFF
TRBJ2-7	TRBV2	-	TRBD1	14	TGTGCCAGCAGCGAAACAGGGGCATGGAACGAGCAGTACTTC	CASSETGAWNEQYF
TRBJ2-7	TRBV29-1	once	TRBD2	11	TGCAGCACGAGCGGGGGACACGAGCAGTACTTC	CSTSGGHEQYF
TRBJ1-3	TRBV19	-	-	14	TGTGCCAGTAGTAAGTGGGGCTCTGGAAACACCATATATTTT	CASSKWGSGNTIYF
TRBJ1-1	TRBV7-9	once	-	14	TGTACCAGCAGCTTAAGGGAGGGCGGCTCTGAAGCTTTCTTT	CTSSLREGGSEAFF
TRBJ2-7	TRBV20-1	-	-	11	TGCAGTGCAGCAAGGGATTACGAGCAGTACTTC	CSAARDYEQYF
TRBJ2-3	TRBV19	-	-	17	TGTGCCAGTAGTATAGATTCCCGACCCCAGGGCACAGATACGCAGTATTTT	CASSIDSRPQGTDTQYF
TRBJ1-2	TRBV6-1	once	-	13	TGTGCCGGCCAGAAGGGGGATGCCTATGGCTACACCTTC	CAGQKGDAYGYTF
TRBJ1-1	TRBV5-1	few	-	13	TGTGCCAGCAGTCATCAGGAGAGCACTGAAGCTTTCTTT	CASSHQESTEAFF
TRBJ2-2	TRBV7-2	-	-	16	TGTGCCAGCAGCCGTTCTTCTACTAGGAACACCGGGGAGCTGTTTTTT	CASSRSSTRNTGELFF
TRBJ1-1	TRBV7-9	-	TRBD1	14	TGTGCCAGCAGCCTCGACAGGGGGAACACTGAAGCTTTCTTT	CASSLDRGNTEAFF
TRBJ1-2	TRBV2	-	-	13	TGTGCCAGTGGGGGAACGGGGGCGCAAGGCTACACCTTC	CASGGTGAQGYTF
TRBJ1-1	TRBV9	-	-	12	TGTGCCAGCAGCGTCGGTCTGGGGCGAGCTTTCTTT	CASSVGLGRAFF